The 14 T cell receptor beta chains below all came from one sample that was sequenced in a study of T cell responses to AZD1222 COVID-19 vaccine. The repertoire was sequenced with immunoSEQ multiplex PCR; TCRdb's copy has only in-frame clones and lacks some. Of around 100,000 clones in the sample, approximately 89% are singletons; the top ten hold around 9.6%. The sequencing here drew on peripheral blood, taken 28 days after the second AZD1222 dose. These receptors originate from an adult who received the AZD1222 COVID-19 vaccine.

The table lists this clone with a few counts. The rearrangement uses TRBV5-4 and TRBJ1-4; TRBD1 is a possible D gene (6 bases). The CDR3 spans 12 residues. Per germline, CDR1 SGHNT and CDR2 YYREEE (reference sequence). Between the trimmed V and J ends, which lost 4 bases and 10 bases, there was a span of 11 bases. In nucleotides, the CDR3 is TGTGCCAGCAGCCCCAGGGGAGGAAAACTGTTTTTT. Amino acids: CASSPRGGKLFF.

This sequence joins TRBV7-3 and TRBJ2-1; 8 nucleotides match TRBD2. Germline CDR1 is SGHTA and CDR2 is FQGTGA. CDR3 size: 16 residues. V shed 5 bases and J 0 bases; nucleotides not matched to a gene: 6. The CDR3 coding sequence is TGTGCCAGCAGCCCTCTAAGCGGGAGCTCCTACAATGAGCAGTTCTTC. Translation: CASSPLSGSSYNEQFF.

The gene calls are TRBV25-1 and TRBJ2-5; D is unclear. Germline loops: CDR1 MGHDK, CDR2 SYGVNS. Trimming pared 4 bases from V and 4 bases from J, leaving 4 bases between. CDR3 length: 11 amino acids. CDR3 in amino acids: CASSAIETQYF. The CDR3 DNA sequence: TGTGCCAGCAGTGCCATAGAGACCCAGTACTTC.

V gene TRBV28 combines with J gene TRBJ2-7, with TRBD1 matching 8 bases. The CDR3 spans 14 residues. The ends lost 5 bases at V and 3 bases at J; junction bases unmatched: 6. CDR1 MDHEN and CDR2 SYDVKM come from the germline V gene. The CDR3 sequence: CASSTGTGDYEQYF. The CDR3 DNA is TGTGCCAGCAGTACCGGGACAGGAGACTACGAGCAGTACTTC.

The J gene is TRBJ2-2, the V gene TRBV25-1; D may be TRBD2 (7 bases). Per the germline V gene, CDR1 is MGHDK and CDR2 is SYGVNS. The V end was cut by 7 bases, the J end by 2 bases, with 20 bases between. This CDR3 region has 17 residues. The CDR3 sequence: CASTPHLGGPNTGELFF. The CDR3 nucleotides read TGTGCCAGCACCCCACACCTGGGGGGGCCAAACACCGGGGAGCTGTTTTTT.

The V gene is TRBV11-2, the J gene TRBJ1-1; D is undetermined. The length of the CDR3 is 15 residues. V shed 4 bases and J shed 1 base, with 13 bases lying between them. Germline V CDR1 and CDR2: SGHAT, FQNNGV. In DNA form, the CDR3 reads TGTGCCAGCAGCTCTCACTCTGACCCGAACACTGAAGCTTTCTTT. The encoded protein is CASSSHSDPNTEAFF.

The gene calls are TRBV7-8 and TRBJ2-7, with TRBD2 matching over 7 bases. The V gene end was trimmed by 5 bases and the J gene end by 2 bases; junction bases not matched to a gene: 6. The CDR3 totals 14 residues. Germline V gene data show CDR1 as SGHVS and CDR2 as FQNEAQ. The CDR3 sequence: CASSLKRGAYEQYF. The CDR3 nucleotides are TGTGCCAGCAGCCTAAAGCGGGGAGCCTACGAGCAGTACTTC. Full variable domain (outside the CDR3, taken from reference TRBV7-8 and TRBJ2-7): GAGVSQSPRYKVAKRGQDVALRCDPISGHVSLFWYQQALGQGPEFLTYFQNEAQLDKSGLPSDRFFAERPEGSVSTLKIQRTQQEDSAVYLCASSLKRGAYEQYFGPGTRLTVT.

This clone was counted once. The V gene is TRBV7-9, the J gene TRBJ2-1; 8 nucleotides agree with TRBD2. Germline V gives CDR1 SEHNR, CDR2 FQNEAQ (reference sequence). This CDR3 region has 15 residues. With 2 bases clipped from V and 8 bases from J, the junction kept 8 bases outside the gene matches. The CDR3 DNA reads TGTGCCAGCAGCTTAAGGAGCGGGAGCTCGGATGAGCAGTTCTTC. As protein: CASSLRSGSSDEQFF.

CDR3 protein: CASSRAGNLEKLFF. Here the CDR3 DNA reads TGTGCCAGCTCACGAGCAGGCAACCTTGAAAAACTGTTTTTT. The chain has TRBV18 and TRBJ1-4; D is uncertain. This CDR3 is built from 14 residues. Germline assignment: CDR1 KGHSH and CDR2 LQKENI. The ends were cut back, 4 bases at V and 7 bases at J, with 13 bases in the middle.

The chain is built from TRBV11-2 and TRBJ1-1; tentatively, D is TRBD1 (6 bases). The CDR3 is 15 residues long. Germline V CDR1 and CDR2: SGHAT, FQNNGV. With 5 bases removed from V and 1 base from J, the gap between germline ends came to 14 bases. Written as DNA, the CDR3 is TGTGCCAGCAGCAACCCGGGACAACCGAACACTGAAGCTTTCTTT. Translated: CASSNPGQPNTEAFF.

V and J are TRBV6-5 and TRBJ1-3; a possible D gene is TRBD1 (6 bases). This CDR3 spans 14 amino acids. Germline V gene data show CDR1 as MNHEY and CDR2 as SVGAGI. V was shortened by 6 bases and J by 4 bases, with 13 bases between the two germline ends. The CDR3 bases are TGTGCCAGCAGCCTCTCAGGGGCAGGAAACACCATATATTTT. Protein: CASSLSGAGNTIYF.

This sequence joins TRBV2 and TRBJ2-2; TRBD2 matches 7 bases. The CDR3 is 13 residues long. The V gene's germline CDR1 is SNHLY and CDR2 FYNNEI. V trimming: 7 bases; J trimming: 5 bases; junction bases outside the gene matches: 4. CDR3 bases: TGTGCCAGCAACGTACTAGCGACCGGGGAGCTGTTTTTT. Amino acids: CASNVLATGELFF.

Notes on this clone: At one boundary the junction diverges from the germline segment, which might be a read error. This sequence joins TRBV2 and TRBJ2-7; possibly TRBD2 for D (6 bases). The CDR3 runs 13 residues. Germline V gives CDR1 SNHLY, CDR2 FYNNEI. CDR3 in DNA: TGTGCCAGCAATGAGGGCGGATGGGAGGCCGGGGACTTC. Amino acids: CASNEGGWEAGDF.

The CDR3 DNA sequence: TGTGCCAGCAGTAAAGACAGGGGGCTAGGAGAGCAGTACTTC. Its protein product is CASSKDRGLGEQYF. V usage is TRBV28 and J usage is TRBJ2-7; 10 bases fit TRBD1. The CDR3 runs 14 residues. CDR1 MDHEN and CDR2 SYDVKM come from the germline V gene. Unmatched junction bases numbered 8, after V lost 5 bases and J lost 7 bases.